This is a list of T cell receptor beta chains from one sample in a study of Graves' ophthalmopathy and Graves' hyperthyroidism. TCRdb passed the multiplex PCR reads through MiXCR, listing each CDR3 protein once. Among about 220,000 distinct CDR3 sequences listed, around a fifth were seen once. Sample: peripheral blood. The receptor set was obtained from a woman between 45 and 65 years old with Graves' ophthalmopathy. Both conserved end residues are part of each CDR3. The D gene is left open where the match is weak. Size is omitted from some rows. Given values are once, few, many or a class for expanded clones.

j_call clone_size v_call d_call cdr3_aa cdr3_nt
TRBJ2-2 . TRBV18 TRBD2 CASSAGGRSTGELFF TGTGCCAGCTCAGCGGGCGGGAGAAGCACCGGGGAGCTGTTTTTT
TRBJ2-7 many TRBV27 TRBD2 CASSPKAGGGYEQYF TGTGCCAGCAGTCCGAAAGCGGGAGGCGGGTACGAGCAGTACTTC
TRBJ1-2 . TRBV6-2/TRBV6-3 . CASSPNPLGTGGYTF TGTGCCAGCAGTCCGAACCCCCTAGGTACGGGGGGCTACACCTTC
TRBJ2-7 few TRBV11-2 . CASSLGYSEQYF TGTGCCAGCAGCCTCGGTTATAGCGAGCAGTACTTC
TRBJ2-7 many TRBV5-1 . CASSLTTVVHEQYF TGCGCCAGCAGCTTGACGACGGTGGTTCACGAGCAGTACTTC
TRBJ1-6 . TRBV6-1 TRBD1 CASSGRGDSPLHF TGTGCCAGCAGTGGCAGGGGGGACTCACCCCTCCACTTT
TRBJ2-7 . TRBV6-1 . CASRPGPGGSYEQYF TGTGCCAGCAGGCCTGGACCGGGCGGCTCCTACGAGCAGTACTTC
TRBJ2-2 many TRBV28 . CASTGTGELFF TGTGCCAGCACGGGGACCGGGGAGCTGTTTTTT
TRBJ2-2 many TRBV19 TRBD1 CASSIGGTAGELFF TGTGCCAGTAGTATAGGTGGGACAGCCGGGGAGCTGTTTTTT
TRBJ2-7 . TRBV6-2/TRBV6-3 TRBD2 CASSQTSGTTPGSYEQYF TGTGCCAGCAGCCAGACTAGCGGGACAACCCCTGGCTCCTACGAGCAGTACTTC
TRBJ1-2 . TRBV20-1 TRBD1 CSARVGQGDYGYTF TGCAGTGCTAGAGTTGGACAGGGCGACTATGGCTACACCTTC
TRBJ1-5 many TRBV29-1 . CSVGAGAGNQPQHF TGCAGCGTTGGGGCAGGGGCCGGCAATCAGCCCCAGCATTTT